A selection of T cell receptor beta chains follows, all from one sample in a study of control samples from healthy donors and cancer patients. Measured with immunoSEQ multiplex PCR; TCRdb has only the in-frame clones, and not every one. This table holds 150,000 to 200,000 clones, more than 90% found once. Specimen: blood. The receptors shown here come from a young man in good health. Each CDR3 is given with its conserved first and last residue. D genes are given only for firm matches. Clone size appears in some rows only: once, few, many, or a class for an expanded clone.

cdr3_length: 15; d_call: NA; clone_size: once; v_call: TRBV6-5; j_call: TRBJ1-4; cdr3_nt: TGTGCCAGCAGTATAAACCGGGACCGAAATGAAAAACTGTTTTTT; cdr3_aa: CASSINRDRNEKLFF
cdr3_length: 13; d_call: NA; clone_size: NA; v_call: TRBV3-1/TRBV3-2; j_call: TRBJ1-4; cdr3_nt: TGTGCCAGCAGCCAAAACCATGTGAAGCGCCTGTTTTTT; cdr3_aa: CASSQNHVKRLFF
cdr3_length: 16; d_call: NA; clone_size: NA; v_call: TRBV5-1; j_call: TRBJ1-3; cdr3_nt: TGCGCCAGCAGCTTGGCCTACGGAGACTCTGGAAACACCATATATTTT; cdr3_aa: CASSLAYGDSGNTIYF
cdr3_length: 15; d_call: NA; clone_size: NA; v_call: TRBV19; j_call: TRBJ1-2; cdr3_nt: TGTGCCAGTAGGCCCACGGACAGCTCTAACTATGGCTACACCTTC; cdr3_aa: CASRPTDSSNYGYTF
cdr3_length: 11; d_call: NA; clone_size: NA; v_call: TRBV12-3/TRBV12-4; j_call: TRBJ1-1; cdr3_nt: TGTGCCAGCAGTCTCGCCACTGAAGCTTTCTTT; cdr3_aa: CASSLATEAFF
cdr3_length: 15; d_call: NA; clone_size: NA; v_call: TRBV19; j_call: TRBJ2-7; cdr3_nt: TGTGCCAGTAGTTGGAGTTCCCAACCTACCTACGAGCAGTACTTC; cdr3_aa: CASSWSSQPTYEQYF
cdr3_length: 13; d_call: TRBD1; clone_size: NA; v_call: TRBV13; j_call: TRBJ1-1; cdr3_nt: TGTGCCAGCAGCTTAGGAGGGGGCGGTGAAGCTTTCTTT; cdr3_aa: CASSLGGGGEAFF
cdr3_length: 16; d_call: TRBD2; clone_size: NA; v_call: TRBV27; j_call: TRBJ2-2; cdr3_nt: TGTGCCAGCAGTCGGCCGGGACTAGCGGGGGGTGGGGAGCTGTTTTTT; cdr3_aa: CASSRPGLAGGGELFF
cdr3_length: 15; d_call: NA; clone_size: NA; v_call: TRBV6-2/TRBV6-3; j_call: TRBJ1-3; cdr3_nt: TGTGCCAGCAGCCCCGGCGGAGCCTCTGGAAACACCATATATTTT; cdr3_aa: CASSPGGASGNTIYF
cdr3_length: 13; d_call: NA; clone_size: once; v_call: TRBV18; j_call: TRBJ2-7; cdr3_nt: TGTGCCAGCTCACCAGGAAACGGCTACGAGCAGTACTTC; cdr3_aa: CASSPGNGYEQYF
cdr3_length: 15; d_call: TRBD1; clone_size: once; v_call: TRBV28; j_call: TRBJ1-1; cdr3_nt: TGTGCCAGCAGTTTCCGGGACAGGGGGCTGACTGAAGCTTTCTTT; cdr3_aa: CASSFRDRGLTEAFF
cdr3_length: 15; d_call: NA; clone_size: NA; v_call: TRBV2; j_call: TRBJ1-3; cdr3_nt: TGTGCCAGCAGTGAAGAAGGGAAATCTGGAAACACCATATATTTT; cdr3_aa: CASSEEGKSGNTIYF